The rows below give T cell receptor beta chains drawn from one sample of a study of metastatic and nonmetastatic thyroid tumors. TCRdb reassembled clones from the PCR reads with MiXCR. The sample holds some 33,000 clones; about 15% are singletons and the top ten take approximately 4.8%. Sequencing was carried out using blood. Receptor source: a female donor with papillary thyroid cancer or a benign thyroid nodule (not recorded which). Some clones in this sample may be carry-over from other donors' samples. The CDR3 runs from the conserved cysteine through the conserved F or W. The D gene is left open where the match is weak. Rows give clone size only sometimes, using once, few, many, or a class for an expanded clone.

size	D	J	V	CDR3	DNA
many	-	TRBJ1-1	TRBV19	CASSLDGGRTEAFF	TGTGCCAGTAGCCTAGATGGGGGCAGGACTGAAGCTTTCTTT
many	-	TRBJ1-4	TRBV20-1	CSARDAGGSEKLFF	TGCAGTGCTAGAGATGCGGGGGGGAGTGAAAAACTGTTTTTT
-	-	TRBJ2-1	TRBV10-2	CASSEPRERYNEQFF	TGCGCCAGCAGTGAGCCCAGGGAGAGGTACAATGAGCAGTTCTTC
-	-	TRBJ2-7	TRBV28	CASSLVPGDSVEQYF	TGTGCCAGCAGTTTAGTGCCAGGCGACTCGGTTGAGCAGTACTTC
-	TRBD2	TRBJ2-6	TRBV6-1	CVSSLAGGGGANVLTF	TGTGTCAGCAGTCTAGCGGGGGGGGGTGGGGCCAACGTCCTGACCTTC
medium-sized	-	TRBJ2-7	TRBV6-1	CASSPPDDYEQYF	TGTGCCAGCAGTCCCCCGGATGACTACGAGCAGTACTTC
many	TRBD2	TRBJ2-1	TRBV19	CASGTSGRPNEQFF	TGTGCCAGTGGGACTAGCGGGAGGCCCAATGAGCAGTTCTTC
once	-	TRBJ1-2	TRBV7-3	CASSAWGDYGYAF	TGTGCCAGCAGCGCATGGGGCGACTATGGCTACGCCTTC
many	-	TRBJ2-1	TRBV20-1	CSAPGWGRVNNEQFF	TGCAGTGCTCCGGGATGGGGCCGAGTAAACAATGAGCAGTTCTTC
-	TRBD1	TRBJ2-6	TRBV11-2	CASSFGQGSSGANVLTF	TGTGCCAGCAGCTTTGGACAGGGGAGCTCTGGGGCCAACGTCCTGACTTTC
many	-	TRBJ2-3	TRBV18	CASSSSANTDTQYF	TGTGCCAGCTCATCCTCGGCCAACACAGATACGCAGTATTTT
medium-sized	-	TRBJ1-6	TRBV12-3/TRBV12-4	CASSLLGGADSPLHF	TGTGCCAGCAGTTTATTGGGAGGGGCAGACTCACCCCTCCACTTT
many	-	TRBJ1-4	TRBV5-5	CASALWREPPNEKLFF	TGTGCCAGCGCGCTATGGAGGGAGCCGCCTAATGAAAAACTGTTTTTT
many	TRBD1	TRBJ1-1	TRBV27	CASSGTGGSTEAFF	TGTGCCAGCAGTGGAACAGGGGGGAGCACTGAAGCTTTCTTT
many	TRBD2	TRBJ2-7	TRBV19	CASSMLAGGHEQYF	TGTGCCAGTAGTATGCTAGCGGGAGGGCACGAGCAGTACTTC
many	-	TRBJ1-1	TRBV12-3/TRBV12-4	CASRPGQGALNTEAFF	TGTGCCAGCAGACCAGGCCAGGGCGCCTTGAACACTGAAGCTTTCTTT
many	-	TRBJ2-6	TRBV19	CASSTLMGANVLTF	TGTGCCAGTAGTACCCTGATGGGGGCCAACGTCCTGACTTTC
many	-	TRBJ1-4	TRBV20-1	CSLKGVANEKLFF	TGCAGTCTAAAAGGGGTAGCTAATGAAAAACTGTTTTTT
many	TRBD2	TRBJ2-7	TRBV4-1	CASSQGLAESSYEQYF	TGCGCCAGCAGCCAAGGTCTAGCGGAGAGCTCCTACGAGCAGTACTTC
many	-	TRBJ1-3	TRBV7-6	CASSLGLRSSGNTIYF	TGTGCCAGCAGCTTAGGACTCAGAAGCTCTGGAAACACCATATATTTT
many	TRBD2	TRBJ2-3	TRBV4-2	CASSPSTSGAKDTQYF	TGTGCCAGCAGCCCCTCGACTAGCGGGGCAAAAGATACGCAGTATTTT
many	TRBD1	TRBJ2-1	TRBV12-3/TRBV12-4	CASTLLQGGYNEQFF	TGTGCCAGCACCCTATTACAGGGGGGCTACAATGAGCAGTTCTTC
-	-	TRBJ2-7	TRBV4-2	CASSQDDRLNYEQYF	TGTGCCAGCAGCCAAGATGATCGGTTAAACTACGAGCAGTACTTC
-	-	TRBJ2-7	TRBV20-1	CSAPTTGVGDEQYF	TGCAGTGCCCCGACCACGGGAGTAGGAGACGAGCAGTACTTC
many	TRBD1	TRBJ1-3	TRBV12-3/TRBV12-4	CASSHDRGSSGNTIYF	TGTGCCAGCAGCCACGACAGGGGGAGCTCTGGAAACACCATATATTTT
many	TRBD2	TRBJ2-1	TRBV6-4	CASSVAGEASNEQFF	TGTGCCAGCAGTGTAGCGGGAGAAGCAAGCAATGAGCAGTTCTTC
many	-	TRBJ1-4	TRBV7-9	CASSLLEKLFF	TGTGCCAGCAGCTTACTTGAAAAACTGTTTTTT
many	-	TRBJ1-5	TRBV12-3/TRBV12-4	CASSYRPKGSNQPQHF	TGTGCCAGCAGTTACCGCCCAAAAGGGAGCAATCAGCCCCAGCATTTT
-	-	TRBJ2-7	TRBV11-2	CASSFRGRFREQYF	TGTGCCAGCAGCTTCAGGGGTAGATTTCGGGAGCAGTACTTC
many	-	TRBJ1-3	TRBV30	CAWSRRQSYGNTIYF	TGTGCCTGGAGCCGTCGTCAGTCATATGGAAACACCATATATTTT
many	-	TRBJ2-1	TRBV5-1	CASSLIGNYNEQFF	TGCGCCAGCAGCTTGATTGGCAACTACAATGAGCAGTTCTTC
many	-	TRBJ1-6	TRBV20-1	CSVPRTKENSPLHF	TGCAGTGTTCCTCGGACAAAGGAAAATTCACCCCTCCACTTT
many	-	TRBJ2-7	TRBV20-1	CSGGYAYEQYF	TGCAGTGGGGGGTACGCCTACGAGCAGTACTTC
many	-	TRBJ1-2	TRBV10-3	CAISPGINYGYTF	TGTGCCATCTCCCCCGGCATTAACTATGGCTACACCTTC
-	TRBD2	TRBJ2-5	TRBV7-2	CASSWTSGRAAETQYF	TGTGCCAGCAGCTGGACTAGCGGGAGGGCCGCGGAGACCCAGTACTTC
many	-	TRBJ2-1	TRBV6-1	CASMDRVNEQFF	TGTGCCAGCATGGATAGAGTGAATGAGCAGTTCTTC
many	TRBD1	TRBJ1-2	TRBV7-9	CASSLTGDYGYTF	TGTGCCAGCAGCTTGACAGGGGACTATGGCTACACCTTC